The subject of this entry is one TCR beta chain. Germline V gene lookup returns CDR1 SQVTM and CDR2 ANQGSEA. The CDR3 covers 12 residues. The ends were cut back, 4 bases at V and 3 bases at J, with 10 bases in the middle. With TRAV- and TRBV-specific primers, first-strand cDNA was made, covering the alpha and beta chains. For amplifying TCRs, the PCR ran for about 19 cycles with Phusion, which was used together with a constant-region primer and the adapter on the V primers. TCRdb re-called the reads through MiXCR, storing one row per CDR3 protein. The data show about 7,900 distinct CDR3 sequences, roughly 62% seen once. The sample comes from a study of low-dose radiotherapy and immunotherapy resistance in tumors.

The TCR was taken from a human donor with advanced metastatic prostate, ovarian, gallbladder or colorectal cancer (not recorded which). This table probably holds off-target reads from a library built for another chain. The V call is TRBV29-1, the J call TRBJ2-7; a weak D match, TRBD1 (6 bases). Here the CDR3 DNA reads TGCAGCGTTGGGACAGAGGTCTACGAGCAGTACTTC. It yields the protein CSVGTEVYEQYF.